The clone carrying this T cell receptor (beta chain) was picked up many times. Its target is unknown. CDR1 is MNHNS and CDR2 is SASEGT in the germline V gene. V lost 1 base to trimming and J lost 0 bases; unmatched junction nucleotides: 9. The CDR3 length is 17 residues. Treatment meaning: randomized to nivolumab then ipilimumab (arm A) or the reverse (arm B). The source of the sample is a study of sequential checkpoint blockade in melanoma. Across the study: Arm A got nivolumab then ipilimumab; arm B the reverse, 1:1. DNA from 91 pretreatment tumor samples underwent TCRβ immunosequencing.

Study-wide results and limits: Pretreatment TIL clonality tracked with response in the nivolumab-first arm. Rising tumor T-cell fraction and clonality meant about 30 times likelier benefit.

Using immunoSEQ multiplex PCR, the repertoire was profiled, and TCRdb retains in-frame clones only, with some absent. Of roughly 13,000 clones detected, approximately 22% appear once; the ten largest clones hold about 5.8%. The TCR sequence derives from a human donor with melanoma. The chain combines TRBV6-1 with TRBJ2-7; 7 positions agree with TRBD2. Sequences were derived from tumor tissue (inferred from file names), sampled from a patient given nivolumab and ipilimumab in sequence. CDR3 region: CASSEGLAAAHSYEQYF. CDR3 in DNA: TGTGCCAGCAGTGAAGGGCTAGCGGCAGCCCACTCCTACGAGCAGTACTTC.